This is a list of T cell receptor beta chains from one sample in a study of CD8+ T cells in alopecia areata. Repertoires were generated with immunoSEQ multiplex PCR, while TCRdb's copy carries only in-frame clones and drops some. The table shows 75,000 to 80,000 clones, with approximately 66% occurring only once. Sequences were derived from CD8+ T cells sorted from blood, sampled at week 24, from a patient treated with tofacitinib. The source of these receptors is a human donor with alopecia areata. Each CDR3 is given with its conserved first and last residue. The D gene is left open where the match is weak. The size field is filled for only some rows; it gives once, few, many or a size class.

clone_size: few; j_call: TRBJ1-2; v_call: TRBV7-3; d_call: -; cdr3_nt: TGTGCCAGCAGCTCATCGAGGATCTATGGCTACACCTTC; cdr3_aa: CASSSSRIYGYTF
clone_size: -; j_call: TRBJ1-2; v_call: TRBV7-9; d_call: -; cdr3_nt: TGTGCCAGCAGCTTAGCAGGGAATGGCTACACCTTC; cdr3_aa: CASSLAGNGYTF
clone_size: -; j_call: TRBJ2-2; v_call: TRBV5-6; d_call: -; cdr3_nt: TGTGCCAGCCTGCAATATGGGGTTAACACCGGGGAGCTGTTTTTT; cdr3_aa: CASLQYGVNTGELFF
clone_size: many; j_call: TRBJ1-2; v_call: TRBV19; d_call: -; cdr3_nt: TGTGCCAGTAGTATAGGCAGCCGGGCCTTGAACTATGGCTACACCTTC; cdr3_aa: CASSIGSRALNYGYTF
clone_size: -; j_call: TRBJ1-1; v_call: TRBV25-1; d_call: -; cdr3_nt: TGTGCCAGCAGTGACCCCACGGGGGGGAGGGCTGAAGCTTTCTTT; cdr3_aa: CASSDPTGGRAEAFF
clone_size: -; j_call: TRBJ1-1; v_call: TRBV4-2; d_call: -; cdr3_nt: TGTGCCAGCAGCCAAGGTCCGGGTCGCACTGAAGCTTTCTTT; cdr3_aa: CASSQGPGRTEAFF
clone_size: few; j_call: TRBJ2-5; v_call: TRBV15; d_call: TRBD1; cdr3_nt: TGTGCCACCAGCGAGAGGGACAGCCGGCAAGAGACCCAGTACTTC; cdr3_aa: CATSERDSRQETQYF
clone_size: large; j_call: TRBJ2-2; v_call: TRBV7-9; d_call: -; cdr3_nt: TGTGCCAGCAGCTTAACACCTTCGGGTGTCCTGAAAGAGCTGTTTTTT; cdr3_aa: CASSLTPSGVLKELFF
clone_size: few; j_call: TRBJ2-7; v_call: TRBV4-1; d_call: TRBD1; cdr3_nt: TGCGCCAGCAGCGAATCATCGGACAGGTCCTACGAGCAGTACTTC; cdr3_aa: CASSESSDRSYEQYF
clone_size: -; j_call: TRBJ2-7; v_call: TRBV29-1; d_call: -; cdr3_nt: TGCAGCGTTGTTGGGACACCCTACTACGAGCAGTACTTC; cdr3_aa: CSVVGTPYYEQYF
clone_size: -; j_call: TRBJ2-1; v_call: TRBV27; d_call: -; cdr3_nt: TGTGCCAGCAGTTTGACGGCGGGTACCTACAATGAGCAGTTCTTC; cdr3_aa: CASSLTAGTYNEQFF
clone_size: -; j_call: TRBJ1-5; v_call: TRBV7-2; d_call: -; cdr3_nt: TGTGCCAGCAGCTTATTAGCAGGCCACCTTTATAGCAATCAGCCCCAGCATTTT; cdr3_aa: CASSLLAGHLYSNQPQHF
clone_size: few; j_call: TRBJ1-2; v_call: TRBV29-1; d_call: -; cdr3_nt: TGCAGCGTTCTGGACGGGCTCACTAACTATGGCTACACCTTC; cdr3_aa: CSVLDGLTNYGYTF
clone_size: -; j_call: TRBJ2-7; v_call: TRBV4-3; d_call: -; cdr3_nt: TGCGCCAGCAGCCAGAGAGCGGACAGCACCTACGAGCAGTACTTC; cdr3_aa: CASSQRADSTYEQYF
clone_size: few; j_call: TRBJ1-5; v_call: TRBV15; d_call: -; cdr3_nt: TGTGCCACCAGCTCCCGTGGGGCTAGCCAGCCCCAGCATTTT; cdr3_aa: CATSSRGASQPQHF
clone_size: -; j_call: TRBJ2-5; v_call: TRBV4-3; d_call: -; cdr3_nt: TGCGCCAGCAGCCAAGATCGAAGGGGCGACCAAGAGACCCAGTACTTC; cdr3_aa: CASSQDRRGDQETQYF
clone_size: -; j_call: TRBJ2-7; v_call: TRBV14; d_call: TRBD1; cdr3_nt: TGTGCCAGCAGCTATCGACAGGGCTACGAGCAGTACTTC; cdr3_aa: CASSYRQGYEQYF
clone_size: -; j_call: TRBJ2-3; v_call: TRBV27; d_call: -; cdr3_nt: TGTGCCAGCAGACTAATCGGGACTCAGAACACAGATACGCAGTATTTT; cdr3_aa: CASRLIGTQNTDTQYF
clone_size: -; j_call: TRBJ2-2; v_call: TRBV27; d_call: TRBD2; cdr3_nt: TGTGCCAGCAGTCCCAGAGCGGGGGGTTTGGACGGGGAGCTGTTTTTT; cdr3_aa: CASSPRAGGLDGELFF
clone_size: -; j_call: TRBJ2-2; v_call: TRBV29-1; d_call: -; cdr3_nt: TGCAGCGTTGACCCCGAGACCGGGGAGCTGTTTTTT; cdr3_aa: CSVDPETGELFF
clone_size: -; j_call: TRBJ1-2; v_call: TRBV4-3; d_call: -; cdr3_nt: TGCGCCAGCAGCCAAGATCTGGGGAACGGAAATGGCTACACCTTC; cdr3_aa: CASSQDLGNGNGYTF
clone_size: few; j_call: TRBJ2-7; v_call: TRBV27; d_call: -; cdr3_nt: TGTGCCAGCAGTTTATCGTACCTTTACGAGCAGTACTTC; cdr3_aa: CASSLSYLYEQYF